The next 10 T cell receptor beta chains were all read from a single sample in a study of cytomegalovirus exposure and HLA in healthy donors. The PCR made use of 60 Vbeta and 13 Jbeta primers. Sequencing used immunoSEQ multiplex PCR; TCRdb keeps in-frame clones, though not all of them. Its table lists about 140,000 clones. Sequenced sample: PBMCs. The receptors stem from a woman under 30 in good health and CMV-seronegative.

The V gene is TRBV11-2, the J gene TRBJ2-2, with 10 bases matching TRBD2. The CDR3 runs 15 residues. The V gene end was trimmed by 4 bases and the J gene end by 5 bases; junction bases not matched to a gene: 4. Germline CDR1 and CDR2: SGHAT and FQNNGV. DNA for the CDR3: TGTGCCAGCAGCTGGGAACTAGCGGGAACCGGGGAGCTGTTTTTT. Residues: CASSWELAGTGELFF. Supplemented by reference TRBV11-2 and TRBJ2-2, the full variable domain reads EAGVAQSPRYKIIEKRQSVAFWCNPISGHATLYWYQQILGQGPKLLIQFQNNGVVDDSQLPKDRFSAERLKGVDSTLKIQPAKLEDSAVYLCASSWELAGTGELFFGEGSRLTVL.

The gene calls are TRBV11-2 and TRBJ2-4; TRBD1 might be the D (6 bases). The germline gives CDR1 SGHAT, CDR2 FQNNGV. The CDR3 spans 14 residues. The V gene lost 8 bases and the J gene lost 6 bases, with 17 bases spanning the gap. CDR3 amino acids: CASALPQGRNIQYF. CDR3 sequence (DNA): TGTGCCAGCGCCCTCCCCCAGGGGAGAAACATTCAGTACTTC.

The J gene is TRBJ1-1, the V gene TRBV5-1, with 7 positions matching TRBD1. This CDR3 has 16 residues. The germline CDR1 and CDR2 sequences are SGHRS and YFSETQ. The ends lost 4 bases at V and 0 bases at J; junction bases unmatched: 9. In DNA, the CDR3 is TGCGCCAGCAGCCCTTCAGGGGGTGGGATGAACACTGAAGCTTTCTTT. It is translated as CASSPSGGGMNTEAFF.

The CDR3 protein is CASSPAGVPQETQYF. CDR3 DNA sequence: TGTGCCAGCAGTCCAGCGGGAGTTCCCCAAGAGACCCAGTACTTC. This rearrangement joins TRBV28 to TRBJ2-5, with 8 bases identical to TRBD2. The CDR3 runs to 15 residues. Germline CDR1 reads MDHEN; CDR2 reads SYDVKM. With 5 bases clipped from V and 1 base from J, the junction kept 6 bases outside the gene matches. The variable domain in full, completed from reference TRBV28 and TRBJ2-5, reads DVKVTQSSRYLVKRTGEKVFLECVQDMDHENMFWYRQDPGLGLRLIYFSYDVKMKEKGDIPEGYSVSREKKERFSLILESASTNQTSMYLCASSPAGVPQETQYFGPGTRLLVL.

This chain connects TRBV4-2 to TRBJ1-6, with a possible D match to TRBD1 (5 bases). Germline CDR1 LGHNA, CDR2 YNFKEQ. The CDR3 loop spans 18 amino acids. Trimming removed 4 bases from V and 4 bases from J, with 20 bases in between. The CDR3 DNA sequence: TGTGCCAGCAGCCCCCAAGCTGGGGGGGGATTGTATAATTCACCCCTCCACTTT. Its protein product is CASSPQAGGGLYNSPLHF.

About this clone: Different DNA sequences within this sample yield the same CDR3. J is TRBJ2-3 and V is TRBV7-2; no clear D gene. The CDR3 covers 13 residues. Looked up from germline, CDR1 is SGHTA and CDR2 is FQGNSA. Deletions cut 0 bases from V and 2 bases from J, with 3 bases between. The chain's CDR3 is CASSLAYTDTQYF. CDR3 bases: TGTGCCAGCAGCTTAGCATACACAGATACGCAGTATTTT.

The rearrangement uses TRBV6-6 and TRBJ2-7, with D perhaps matching TRBD2 (6 bases). This CDR3 spans 14 amino acids. Trimming pared 2 bases from V and 0 bases from J, leaving 8 bases between. Germline CDR1 is MNHNY and CDR2 is SVGAGI (reference sequence). CDR3 residues: CASSYRGSSYEQYV. The CDR3 DNA follows: TGTGCCAGCAGTTACCGGGGGAGCTCCTACGAGCAGTACGTC.

This chain joins TRBV4-3 and TRBJ2-5; D call uncertain. Trimming cost V 0 bases and J 5 bases, with 16 bases left between them. This CDR3 comprises 16 residues. Germline loops: CDR1 LGHNA, CDR2 YSLEER. The CDR3 sequence is CASSQDFTTPGETQYF. CDR3 nucleotides: TGCGCCAGCAGCCAAGATTTTACGACCCCCGGGGAGACCCAGTACTTC.

On this clone itself: The conserved closing phenylalanine or tryptophan is absent in this CDR3, likely reflecting a read error. The chain uses TRBV4-1 and TRBJ2-7; tentatively, D is TRBD2 (5 bases). The CDR3 loop spans 20 amino acids. The V end lost 1 base, the J end lost 6 bases, and 31 bases lay between the germline ends. The germline V gene has CDR1 MGHRA and CDR2 YSYEKL. CDR3 residues: CASSQAAVAKGSSLPLEQYL. CDR3 bases: TGCGCCAGCAGCCAAGCGGCTGTCGCTAAAGGATCTAGCCTACCGCTCGAGCAGTACCTC.

The gene calls are TRBV4-2 and TRBJ1-1; possible D gene TRBD1, 5 bases. V dropped 6 bases and J dropped 1 base, with 6 bases sitting between them. This CDR3 region has 12 residues. Germline CDR1 and CDR2: LGHNA and YNFKEQ. CDR3 loop: CASSQGNTEAFF. In DNA, the CDR3 is TGTGCCAGCAGTCAGGGGAACACTGAAGCTTTCTTT.